The clone carrying this T cell receptor (beta chain) has a single count. Germline CDR1 reads SGHTA; CDR2 reads FQGNSA. V was shortened by 5 bases and J by 8 bases, with 14 bases between the two germline ends. CDR3 length equals 13 residues. The sample comes from a study of cytomegalovirus exposure and HLA in healthy donors. Study in general: Genotyping showed roughly 81% of roughly 400 donors falling in the Caucasian-associated ancestry cluster.

13 Jbeta primers and 60 Vbeta primers were used for the PCR. The assay was immunoSEQ multiplex PCR, and TCRdb's table has in-frame clones only and misses some. The sample has some 130,000 clones; about 86% are singletons. The chain combines TRBV7-2 with TRBJ2-3, with unresolved D. This TCR was sampled from a man aged 18 to 29 in good health and CMV-seronegative. Sequencing input: PBMCs. The CDR3: CASSPEPPSTQYF. CDR3 in DNA: TGTGCCAGCAGCCCCGAGCCGCCTAGTACGCAGTATTTT.